A single sample gave rise to the 27 T cell receptor beta chains below, sequenced in a study of T cell changes during pregnancy in multiple sclerosis. Sequenced by immunoSEQ multiplex PCR; TCRdb stores in-frame clones only, minus some. The sample records tens of thousands of clones, about 88% being singletons. The material sequenced was CD8+ T cells from peripheral blood mononuclear cells, taken in the third trimester of pregnancy. These TCRs come from a female donor with multiple sclerosis, enrolled in a pregnancy study.

The CDR3 region is CASTMSGGGYEQYF. For the CDR3, the DNA is TGTGCCAGCACCATGTCGGGGGGGGGTTACGAGCAGTACTTC. This chain joins TRBV7-9 and TRBJ2-7, with TRBD2 matching 8 bases. The CDR3 consists of 14 residues. Per the germline V gene, CDR1 is SEHNR and CDR2 is FQNEAQ (reference sequence). J lost 4 bases, V lost 7 bases, and 9 bases had no gene match.

The chain carries TRBV5-4 and TRBJ1-1; 7 bases are a match to TRBD1. With 2 bases clipped from V and 9 bases from J, the junction kept 10 bases outside the gene matches. Germline lookup yields CDR1 SGHNT and CDR2 YYREEE (reference sequence). The CDR3 has 14 residues. CDR3 region: CASSFTGEHEKAFF. CDR3 bases: TGTGCCAGCAGCTTTACAGGGGAACACGAGAAAGCTTTCTTT.

The chain combines TRBV7-8 with TRBJ2-1, with 10 bases lining up with TRBD2. Germline CDR1 and CDR2: SGHVS and FQNEAQ. J was trimmed by 4 bases and V by 5 bases; bases with no gene match: 8. The CDR3 length is 16 residues. CDR3 region: CASSELGTSVYNEQFF. The CDR3, as DNA: TGTGCCAGCAGCGAACTTGGGACTAGCGTATACAATGAGCAGTTCTTC.

The chain employs TRBV2 and TRBJ1-5; D gene ambiguous. The V end lost 8 bases, the J end lost 6 bases, and 14 bases lay between the germline ends. CDR1 is SNHLY and CDR2 is FYNNEI in the germline V gene. The CDR3 has 13 amino acids. The DNA of the CDR3 is TGTGCCAGCGACCGTCGGGTGAGTCAGCCCCAGCATTTT. It is translated as CASDRRVSQPQHF.

This clone has a single count. CDR3 sequence (DNA): TGTGCCAGCAGCGATACAACCTACACTGAAGCTTTCTTT. Its translation is CASSDTTYTEAFF. The rearrangement uses TRBV11-2 and TRBJ1-1; unclear D gene. Germline-derived CDR1 and CDR2 are SGHAT and FQNNGV. Trimming took off 5 bases at V and 3 bases at J, with 10 bases between the two ends. The CDR3 covers 13 residues.

The chain carries TRBV6-5 and TRBJ2-7; D remains ambiguous. Trimming pared 7 bases from V and 1 base from J, leaving 11 bases between. The CDR3 contains 13 residues. The germline gives CDR1 MNHEY, CDR2 SVGAGI. The CDR3 DNA reads as TGTGCCAGCACCCCCTTTGAGTCCTACGAGCAGTACTTC. Its protein product is CASTPFESYEQYF.

In regard to this clone: This specimen includes other DNA sequences encoding the same CDR3. The chain recombines TRBV4-2 with TRBJ2-7; 8 nucleotides agree with TRBD1. The junction had 5 bases not matched to a gene; V was cut back by 1 base and J by 0 bases. In germline, CDR1 is LGHNA, CDR2 YNFKEQ. The CDR3 is 16 residues long. The chain's CDR3 is CASSQATGTGSYEQYF. Written as DNA, the CDR3 is TGTGCCAGCAGCCAAGCGACCGGGACAGGCTCCTACGAGCAGTACTTC.

The chain recombines TRBV27 with TRBJ1-2; weak D call: TRBD1 (5 bases). V was trimmed by 4 bases and J by 1 base, leaving 10 bases between them. Germline V CDR1 and CDR2: MNHEY, SMNVEV (reference sequence). This CDR3 is 14 amino acids long. CDR3 bases: TGTGCCAGCAGTTCTCGACAGAGTAACTATGGCTACACCTTC. Residues: CASSSRQSNYGYTF.

The V and J genes are TRBV6-4 and TRBJ1-5; D is unresolved. This CDR3 region has 15 residues. Germline V lookup: CDR1 MRHNA, CDR2 SNTAGT. The V end was cut by 6 bases, the J end by 2 bases, with 14 bases between. CDR3 residues: CASSPGEGGNQPQHF. Here the CDR3 DNA reads TGTGCCAGCAGCCCCGGTGAGGGAGGCAATCAGCCCCAGCATTTT.

This clone was seen a single time. This chain uses TRBV27 with TRBJ2-5, with 8 bases identical to TRBD1. Trimming removed 6 bases from V and 4 bases from J; junction bases left unmatched: 4. The CDR3 runs to 13 residues. The germline V gene encodes CDR1 MNHEY and CDR2 SMNVEV (reference sequence). This CDR3 reads CASRQGVGETQYF. For the CDR3, the DNA is TGTGCCAGCAGACAGGGGGTAGGAGAGACCCAGTACTTC.

V is TRBV6-5 and J is TRBJ2-2; D not certain. CDR1 is MNHEY, CDR2 SVGAGI, per germline. The CDR3 covers 15 residues. Deletions cut 7 bases from V and 5 bases from J, with 17 bases between. The CDR3 nucleotides read TGTGCCAGCACGGTCGGAACAGCTGAGACCGGGGAGCTGTTTTTT. This encodes CASTVGTAETGELFF.

The genes are TRBV7-9 and TRBJ2-1, with TRBD2 identical over 7 bases. With 11 bases clipped from V and 0 bases from J, the junction kept 7 bases outside the gene matches. This CDR3 has 14 residues. CDR1 is SEHNR and CDR2 is FQNEAQ in the germline V gene (reference sequence). CDR3: CACRRDYSYNEQFF. CDR3 DNA: TGTGCCTGCCGGCGGGACTACTCCTACAATGAGCAGTTCTTC.

V usage is TRBV6-4 and J usage is TRBJ2-7; D is uncertain. CDR3 length equals 10 residues. The V and J ends lost 7 bases and 7 bases respectively, with 8 bases between them. Germline lookup yields CDR1 MRHNA and CDR2 SNTAGT. CDR3 in DNA: TGTGCCAGCACCCATCGGGAGCAGTACTTC. Its translation is CASTHREQYF.

The V gene is TRBV7-9, the J gene TRBJ1-1; 8 bases line up with TRBD1. Germline trimming cut 1 base from V and 7 bases from J; bases unmatched to any gene: 8. The CDR3 contains 15 residues. CDR1 and CDR2 (germline): SEHNR, FQNEAQ (reference sequence). The CDR3 bases are TGTGCCAGCAGCTTAGTCGGCAGGGGGCTGGGTGAAGCTTTCTTT. It is translated as CASSLVGRGLGEAFF.

The rearrangement joins TRBV5-1 to TRBJ2-7, with 9 bases identical to TRBD2. J gave up 0 bases and V 0 bases, and 4 bases lay outside the gene matches. Germline values: CDR1 SGHRS, CDR2 YFSETQ. The CDR3 is made up of 16 amino acids. CDR3 amino acids: CASSLGGTSSSYEQYF. CDR3 nucleotide sequence: TGCGCCAGCAGCTTGGGGGGGACTAGCAGCTCCTACGAGCAGTACTTC. Filled out from reference TRBV5-1 and TRBJ2-7, the complete variable domain reads KAGVTQTPRYLIKTRGQQVTLSCSPISGHRSVSWYQQTPGQGLQFLFEYFSETQRNKGNFPGRFSGRQFSNSRSEMNVSTLELGDSALYLCASSLGGTSSSYEQYFGPGTRLTVT.

The genes are TRBV29-1 and TRBJ2-7; 10 positions agree with TRBD1. The CDR3 extends over 13 amino acids. Germline CDR1 SQVTM, CDR2 ANQGSEA. V dropped 7 bases and J dropped 6; count of bases not matched to a gene: 9. The CDR3 coding sequence is TGCAGCGCTGGGACAGGGGATGCAGGCGAGCAGTACTTC. It specifies CSAGTGDAGEQYF.

The chain has TRBV30 and TRBJ2-1; D unresolved. This CDR3 spans 12 amino acids. V lost 7 bases to trimming and J lost 5 bases, with 12 bases between them. The germline V gene encodes CDR1 GTSNPN and CDR2 SVGIG (reference sequence). CDR3 nucleotides: TGTGCCTTGGCCCCATTAAACAATGAGCAGTTCTTC. The encoded protein is CALAPLNNEQFF.

The rearrangement links TRBV7-3 to TRBJ2-7, with D tentatively TRBD2 (5 bases). Germline CDR1 reads SGHTA; CDR2 reads FQGTGA. V was trimmed by 1 base and J by 6 bases, leaving 16 bases between them. The CDR3 contains 15 residues. CDR3 loop: CASSLIGGGGSEQYF. Written as DNA, the CDR3 is TGTGCCAGCAGCTTAATCGGCGGTGGAGGCAGCGAGCAGTACTTC. Together with reference TRBV7-3 and TRBJ2-7, the CDR3 gives the full variable domain: GAGVSQTPSNKVTEKGKYVELRCDPISGHTALYWYRQSLGQGPEFLIYFQGTGAADDSGLPNDRFFAVRPEGSVSTLKIQRTERGDSAVYLCASSLIGGGGSEQYFGPGTRLTVT.

The rearrangement joins TRBV9 to TRBJ2-4; D not resolved. Germline V gene data show CDR1 as SGDLS and CDR2 as YYNGEE. The V end lost 4 bases, the J end lost 6 bases, and 17 bases lay between the germline ends. This CDR3 has 15 amino acids. CDR3: CASSPYRFDGNIQYF. The DNA for the CDR3 is TGTGCCAGCAGCCCCTACCGGTTTGATGGAAACATTCAGTACTTC. Complete variable domain (other parts from reference TRBV9 and TRBJ2-4): DSGVTQTPKHLITATGQRVTLRCSPRSGDLSVYWYQQSLDQGLQFLIQYYNGEERAKGNILERFSAQQFPDLHSELNLSSLELGDSALYFCASSPYRFDGNIQYFGAGTRLSVL.

The chain joins TRBV30 to TRBJ1-2, with D perhaps TRBD1 (6 bases). Deletions cut 4 bases from V and 5 bases from J, with 14 bases between. Germline V gene lookup returns CDR1 GTSNPN and CDR2 SVGIG (reference sequence). The CDR3 contains 13 residues. This CDR3 reads CAWTLMTGYGYTF. CDR3 DNA sequence: TGTGCCTGGACTCTAATGACAGGTTATGGCTACACCTTC.

The table lists this clone with a count of one. V and J are TRBV9 and TRBJ1-5; possibly TRBD1 for D (5 bases). Germline loops: CDR1 SGDLS, CDR2 YYNGEE. Trimming cost V 4 bases and J 4 bases, with 12 bases left between them. The CDR3 extends over 14 amino acids. In DNA, the CDR3 is TGTGCCAGCAGCCCCACGGGGGGTAATCAGCCCCAGCATTTT. Translation: CASSPTGGNQPQHF.

V and J are TRBV6-4 and TRBJ2-3, with D possibly matching TRBD2 (6 bases). The CDR3 consists of 16 residues. Germline V gene data show CDR1 as MRHNA and CDR2 as SNTAGT. V lost 0 bases and J 0 bases, leaving 10 bases between the germline ends. CDR3 sequence reads: CASSDSGTPSTDTQYF. CDR3 bases: TGTGCCAGCAGTGACTCCGGGACTCCTAGCACAGATACGCAGTATTTT.

This rearrangement joins TRBV7-9 to TRBJ2-1; possibly TRBD1 for D (5 bases). This CDR3 is built from 13 residues. With 5 bases removed from V and 8 bases from J, the gap between germline ends came to 13 bases. Germline values: CDR1 SEHNR, CDR2 FQNEAQ (reference sequence). This CDR3 reads CASSHAGQDEQFF. The CDR3, as DNA: TGTGCCAGCAGCCATGCAGGGCAGGATGAGCAGTTCTTC.

The chain carries TRBV4-2 and TRBJ2-7; weak D call: TRBD1 (5 bases). From germline, CDR1 is LGHNA and CDR2 YNFKEQ. The CDR3 length is 15 residues. V was cut by 0 bases and J by 3 bases, with 12 bases left in between. As DNA, the CDR3 is TGTGCCAGCAGCCAAGAAGCCAGGGAAGGCTACGAGCAGTACTTC. Its translation is CASSQEAREGYEQYF.

V usage is TRBV1 and J usage is TRBJ2-7; TRBD2 is taken as the D call from the table, unchecked against the DNA. TRBV1 is a documented pseudogene. The CDR3 length is 16 residues. CDR3 nucleotides: TGCACCAGCAGCCACCCCACCTCTAGCGGGTCCTACGAGCAGTACTTC. As protein: CTSSHPTSSGSYEQYF.

The genes are TRBV6-5 and TRBJ1-1, with TRBD1 matching over 8 bases. Germline CDR1 MNHEY, CDR2 SVGAGI. V lost 6 bases to trimming and J lost 8 bases; unmatched junction nucleotides: 5. The CDR3 loop spans 12 amino acids. In nucleotides, the CDR3 is TGTGCCAGCAGCCCGGACAGGGAAGAAGCTTTCTTT. Its protein is CASSPDREEAFF.

The chain has TRBV21-1 and TRBJ2-4; the D call in the table, TRBD1, was not verified against the DNA. TRBV21-1 is a known pseudogene. This CDR3 is built from 19 residues. In DNA form, the CDR3 reads TGTGCCAGCAGCAAAGGTGAAAATTTATCGGACATAGCCAAAAACATTCAGTACTTC. It specifies CASSKGENLSDIAKNIQYF.